These T cell receptor beta chains were read from a single sample in a study of T cell repertoires in cytomegalovirus infection. Their cognate antigens are unknown. One entry per CDR3 protein, called by TCRdb with MiXCR from the reads. Of around 570,000 distinct CDR3 sequences in the sample, approximately 40% were seen once. Material: cultured PBMCs, obtained from culture after CMV antigen stimulation. The receptors come from a human donor in good health (CMV status not recorded). Some clones in this sample may be carry-over from other donors' samples. CDR3s include the opening cysteine and the closing phenylalanine or tryptophan. Each record gives: clone size, V gene, D gene, J gene, CDR3 DNA, CDR3 protein. The D gene is left open where the match is weak. Clone size is not always given. Where it is, it says once, few, many or a class for expanded clones.

clone_size: many; v_call: TRBV6-2/TRBV6-3; d_call: -; j_call: TRBJ2-3; cdr3_nt: TGTGCCACTACCGGGACGACGACGGATACGCAGTATTTT; cdr3_aa: CATTGTTTDTQYF
clone_size: once; v_call: TRBV12-3/TRBV12-4; d_call: -; j_call: TRBJ2-5; cdr3_nt: TGTGCCAGCAGTTTAGGGCGAGCAGGGACGGGAGAGACCCAGTACTTC; cdr3_aa: CASSLGRAGTGETQYF
clone_size: -; v_call: TRBV3-1; d_call: -; j_call: TRBJ2-3; cdr3_nt: TGTGCCAGCCATGGGAGGAGTAGCACAGATACGCAGTATTTT; cdr3_aa: CASHGRSSTDTQYF
clone_size: -; v_call: TRBV6-1; d_call: TRBD1; j_call: TRBJ2-7; cdr3_nt: TGTGCCAGCAGTGAAGCGCGACAGGGCTACGAGCAGTACTTC; cdr3_aa: CASSEARQGYEQYF
clone_size: -; v_call: TRBV20-1; d_call: -; j_call: TRBJ2-3; cdr3_nt: TGCAGTGCTAGAAGGGCAGATACGCAGTATTTT; cdr3_aa: CSARRADTQYF
clone_size: -; v_call: TRBV12-3/TRBV12-4; d_call: -; j_call: TRBJ1-1; cdr3_nt: TGTGCCAGCAGTTTGAAAGGGCGCGACACTGAAGCTTTCTTT; cdr3_aa: CASSLKGRDTEAFF
clone_size: -; v_call: TRBV11-2; d_call: TRBD1; j_call: TRBJ2-5; cdr3_nt: TGTGCCACGGCGCAGGGGGACCAAGAGACCCAGTACTTC; cdr3_aa: CATAQGDQETQYF
clone_size: -; v_call: TRBV23-1; d_call: -; j_call: TRBJ2-7; cdr3_nt: TGCGCCAGCGGACCCCGACAGGAGGTCTACGAGCAGTACTTC; cdr3_aa: CASGPRQEVYEQYF
clone_size: -; v_call: TRBV5-4; d_call: TRBD1; j_call: TRBJ2-7; cdr3_nt: TGTGCCAGCAGCGTACGGGACAGGCCCTCCTACGAGCAGTACTTC; cdr3_aa: CASSVRDRPSYEQYF
clone_size: -; v_call: TRBV27; d_call: -; j_call: TRBJ1-6; cdr3_nt: TGTGCCAGCAGGGCGGGGGGGGTTATTTCACCCCTCCACTTT; cdr3_aa: CASRAGGVISPLHF
clone_size: -; v_call: TRBV20-1; d_call: -; j_call: TRBJ1-1; cdr3_nt: TGCAGTGCTCTCCAAGCGGGTGACCCTGGGGCTGAAGCTTTCTTT; cdr3_aa: CSALQAGDPGAEAFF
clone_size: -; v_call: TRBV7-2; d_call: TRBD2; j_call: TRBJ2-7; cdr3_nt: TGTGCCAGCAGCCCGGGGGGACTAGCCTACGAGCAGTACTTC; cdr3_aa: CASSPGGLAYEQYF
clone_size: -; v_call: TRBV7-6; d_call: -; j_call: TRBJ2-7; cdr3_nt: TGTGCCAGCAGCTTCTCGCAGGGTAGGGAGCAGTACTTC; cdr3_aa: CASSFSQGREQYF
clone_size: -; v_call: TRBV7-2; d_call: -; j_call: TRBJ1-4; cdr3_nt: TGTGCCAGCAGCCCTCGCCCGACTCGGAGAAATGAAAAACTGTTTTTT; cdr3_aa: CASSPRPTRRNEKLFF